This section outlines one T cell receptor beta chain sequence together with its context. Its antigen is currently unknown. Profiling relied on immunoSEQ multiplex PCR, and the TCRdb table lists in-frame clones only, not all of them. Of approximately 120,000 clones listed, 85% to 90% were seen once; the top ten hold 1% to 1.4%. The data originate from a study of cytomegalovirus exposure and HLA in healthy donors. Study-level results: The classifier, whose performance was assessed in both the original and validation cohorts, reportedly diagnosed cytomegalovirus status with high specificity and sensitivity.

The ends were cut back, 7 bases at V and 2 bases at J, with 16 bases in the middle. This CDR3 contains 14 residues. Germline V gene sequence: CDR1 GTSNPN, CDR2 SVGIG (reference sequence). The donors were part of the 120-subject validation cohort, which stood apart from the roughly 680-subject first cohort. The rearrangement joins TRBV30 to TRBJ2-3; D is uncertain. Sequencing was carried out using PBMCs. This clonotype originated in a woman aged 18-29 years in good health and CMV-seronegative. Here the CDR3 DNA reads TGTGCCTCCCGTGAGGTTATAATCACAGATACGCAGTATTTT. This gives the protein CASREVIITDTQYF.